This TCR beta chain is from a study of T cell changes during pregnancy in multiple sclerosis. The table came from immunoSEQ multiplex PCR; TCRdb's copy has only in-frame clones and leaves some out. Found here are about 76,000 clones, 93% of them singletons; the top ten hold 2.5% to 3%. V was pared by 3 bases and J by 7 bases, with 19 bases between. This CDR3 has 17 residues. In germline, CDR1 is MNHNS, CDR2 SASEGT. This clone has only a few counts. This chain links TRBV6-1 with TRBJ1-6, with D perhaps matching TRBD1 (5 bases). This sequence originates from a female donor with multiple sclerosis, enrolled in a pregnancy study. The specimen was peripheral blood, collected in the second trimester of pregnancy. CDR3: CASSETVWETLNSPLHF. CDR3 nucleotide sequence: TGTGCCAGCAGTGAGACAGTTTGGGAAACCCTCAATTCACCCCTCCACTTT.